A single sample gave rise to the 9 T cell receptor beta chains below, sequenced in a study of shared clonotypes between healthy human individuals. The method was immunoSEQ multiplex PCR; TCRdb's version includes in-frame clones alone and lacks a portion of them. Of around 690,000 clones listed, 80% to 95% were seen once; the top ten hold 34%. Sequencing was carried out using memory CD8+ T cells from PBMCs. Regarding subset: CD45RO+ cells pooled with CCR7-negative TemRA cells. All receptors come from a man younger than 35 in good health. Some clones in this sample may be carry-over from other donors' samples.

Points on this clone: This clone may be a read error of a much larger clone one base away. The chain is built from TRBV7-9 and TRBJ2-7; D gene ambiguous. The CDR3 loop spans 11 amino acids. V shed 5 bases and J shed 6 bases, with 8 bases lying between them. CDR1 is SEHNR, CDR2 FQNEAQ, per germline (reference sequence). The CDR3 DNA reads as TGTGCCAGCAGCACCGTTGGCGAGCAGTACTTC. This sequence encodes CASSTVGEQYF.

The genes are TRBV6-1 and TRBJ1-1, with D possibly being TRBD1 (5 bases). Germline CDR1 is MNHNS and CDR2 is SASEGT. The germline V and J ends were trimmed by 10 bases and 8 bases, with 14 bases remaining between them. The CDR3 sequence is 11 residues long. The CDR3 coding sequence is TGTGCCACCCCCGGGGGTTTAGAAGCTTTCTTT. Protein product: CATPGGLEAFF.

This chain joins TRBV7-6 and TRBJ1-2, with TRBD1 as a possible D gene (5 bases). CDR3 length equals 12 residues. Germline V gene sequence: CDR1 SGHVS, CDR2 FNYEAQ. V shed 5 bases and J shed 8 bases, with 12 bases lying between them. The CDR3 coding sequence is TGTGCCAGCAGCGGGGACGGTGTAGGCTACACCTTC. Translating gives CASSGDGVGYTF.

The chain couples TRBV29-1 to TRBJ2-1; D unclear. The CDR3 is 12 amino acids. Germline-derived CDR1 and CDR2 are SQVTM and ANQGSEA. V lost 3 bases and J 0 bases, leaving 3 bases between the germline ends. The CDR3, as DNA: TGCAGCGTTGACTACTCCTACAATGAGCAGTTCTTC. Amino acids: CSVDYSYNEQFF.

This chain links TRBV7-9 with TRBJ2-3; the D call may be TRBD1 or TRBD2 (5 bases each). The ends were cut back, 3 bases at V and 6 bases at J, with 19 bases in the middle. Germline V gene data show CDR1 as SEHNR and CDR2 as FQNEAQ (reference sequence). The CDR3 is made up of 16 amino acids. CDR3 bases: TGTGCCAGCAGCTTTCAACCGGGACCTGAGGGGGATACGCAGTATTTT. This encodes CASSFQPGPEGDTQYF. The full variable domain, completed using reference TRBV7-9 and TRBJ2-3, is DTGVSQNPRHKITKRGQNVTFRCDPISEHNRLYWYRQTLGQGPEFLTYFQNEAQLEKSRLLSDRFSAERPKGSFSTLEIQRTEQGDSAMYLCASSFQPGPEGDTQYFGPGTRLTVL.

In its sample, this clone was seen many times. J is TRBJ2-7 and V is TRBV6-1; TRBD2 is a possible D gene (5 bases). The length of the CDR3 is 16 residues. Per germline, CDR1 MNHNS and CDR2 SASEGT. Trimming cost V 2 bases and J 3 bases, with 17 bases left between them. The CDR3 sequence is CASSEIALARDYEQYF. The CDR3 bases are TGTGCCAGCAGTGAAATCGCCCTAGCCAGAGACTACGAGCAGTACTTC.

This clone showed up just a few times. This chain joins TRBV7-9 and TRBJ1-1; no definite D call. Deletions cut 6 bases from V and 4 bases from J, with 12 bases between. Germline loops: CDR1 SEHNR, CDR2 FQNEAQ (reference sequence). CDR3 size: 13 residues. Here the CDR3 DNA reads TGTGCCAGCAGTGGCCCGACGAGCACTGAAGCTTTCTTT. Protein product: CASSGPTSTEAFF.

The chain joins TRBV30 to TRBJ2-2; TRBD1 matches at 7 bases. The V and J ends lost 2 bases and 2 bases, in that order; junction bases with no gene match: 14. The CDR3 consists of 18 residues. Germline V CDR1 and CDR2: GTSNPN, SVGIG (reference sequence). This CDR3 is CAWSPYPSTGLNTGELFF. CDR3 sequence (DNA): TGTGCCTGGAGTCCCTATCCATCGACAGGGCTTAACACCGGGGAGCTGTTTTTT.

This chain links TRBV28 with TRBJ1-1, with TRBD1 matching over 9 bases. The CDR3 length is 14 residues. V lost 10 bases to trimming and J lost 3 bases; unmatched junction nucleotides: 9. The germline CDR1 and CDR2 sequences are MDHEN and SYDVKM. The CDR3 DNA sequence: TGTGCCATCACGGAGACAGGGGGAGACACTGAAGCTTTCTTT. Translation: CAITETGGDTEAFF. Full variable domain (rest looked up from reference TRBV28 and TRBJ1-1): DVKVTQSSRYLVKRTGEKVFLECVQDMDHENMFWYRQDPGLGLRLIYFSYDVKMKEKGDIPEGYSVSREKKERFSLILESASTNQTSMYLCAITETGGDTEAFFGQGTRLTVV.